A single sample gave rise to the 30 T cell receptor beta chains below, sequenced in a study of blood T cell repertoires in COVID-19. Profiling relied on immunoSEQ multiplex PCR, and the TCRdb table lists in-frame clones only, not all of them. Counted here are under 200,000 clones, roughly 78% occurring once; the ten biggest clones make up around 19%. The sample taken for sequencing was PBMCs or T cells enriched from blood (not recorded which). These receptors originate from a woman in her 70s in a cohort exposed to, infected with or recovered from COVID-19 (not recorded which).

The chain has TRBV3-1 (or the pseudogene TRBV3-2) and TRBJ2-7, with D possibly matching TRBD2 (6 bases). This CDR3 has 15 amino acids. CDR1 is LGHDT, CDR2 YNNKEL, per germline (reference sequence). The V end was cut by 7 bases, the J end by 6 bases, with 22 bases between. The CDR3 DNA follows: TGTGCCAGCATAACCTTTGGACCCGGGGGATCCGAGCAGTACTTC. It codes for CASITFGPGGSEQYF.

V gene TRBV3-1 (or the pseudogene TRBV3-2) combines with J gene TRBJ1-1; the D is unclear. The CDR3 length is 13 residues. Looked up from germline, CDR1 is LGHDT and CDR2 is YNNKEL (reference sequence). Deletions cut 5 bases from V and 1 base from J, with 8 bases between. The CDR3 nucleotides read TGTGCCAGCAGCGCAGGTTGGAACACTGAAGCTTTCTTT. As protein: CASSAGWNTEAFF.

The gene calls are TRBV9 and TRBJ1-2; D is uncertain. The CDR3 has 13 amino acids. V was trimmed by 2 bases and J by 3 bases, leaving 8 bases between them. The germline V gene has CDR1 SGDLS and CDR2 YYNGEE. The CDR3 here is CASSVGRYYGYTF. In DNA form, the CDR3 reads TGTGCCAGCAGCGTGGGCCGTTACTATGGCTACACCTTC.

This clone was seen only a few times. This chain links TRBV18 with TRBJ2-5; D is uncertain. There are 15 residues in the CDR3. V gave up 2 bases and J gave up 3 bases, with 13 bases separating them. From germline, CDR1 is KGHSH and CDR2 LQKENI. CDR3 DNA: TGTGCCAGCTCACCAACTCCTACTCCTAAAGAGACCCAGTACTTC. Translation: CASSPTPTPKETQYF.

This sequence joins TRBV4-1 and TRBJ2-4, with a weak D call TRBD1 (6 bases). Trimming shortened V by 3 bases and J by 0 bases, and 12 bases separated the two germline ends. CDR1 is MGHRA, CDR2 YSYEKL, per germline. The CDR3 is made up of 16 amino acids. DNA of the CDR3: TGCGCCAGCAGCCAGGTCGGACAGCTAGCCAAAAACATTCAGTACTTC. It translates to CASSQVGQLAKNIQYF.

The chain employs TRBV5-1 and TRBJ2-7, with 10 positions matching TRBD2. The CDR3 is made up of 15 amino acids. Germline V gives CDR1 SGHRS, CDR2 YFSETQ. The J segment lost 3 bases and the V segment lost 4 bases, leaving 7 bases of the junction unmatched. The CDR3 sequence: CASSEGTSAGYEQYF. The CDR3, as DNA: TGCGCCAGCAGCGAAGGGACTAGCGCCGGCTACGAGCAGTACTTC.

The chain is built from TRBV2 and TRBJ1-6, with D tentatively TRBD1 (5 bases). This CDR3 comprises 16 residues. Germline-derived CDR1 and CDR2 are SNHLY and FYNNEI. Trimming took off 5 bases at V and 10 bases at J, with 21 bases between the two ends. Here the CDR3 DNA reads TGTGCCAGCAGTATCCGGGACTTCCGATCGGCCTCACCCCTCCACTTT. It specifies CASSIRDFRSASPLHF.

The chain combines TRBV6-4 with TRBJ2-2; 12 bases map to TRBD1. V shed 10 bases and J 6 bases; nucleotides not matched to a gene: 12. The CDR3 has 16 amino acids. Germline-derived CDR1 and CDR2 are MRHNA and SNTAGT. The CDR3 coding sequence is TGTGCCACCCTATTCTCGGGACAGGGGGCCTCCGGGGAGCTGTTTTTT. Amino acids: CATLFSGQGASGELFF.

Regarding this clone: In the same sample, other DNA sequences code for this CDR3. V is TRBV3-1 (or the pseudogene TRBV3-2) and J is TRBJ1-4; TRBD1 agrees at 7 bases. Trimming removed 5 bases from V and 5 bases from J; junction bases left unmatched: 2. CDR1 and CDR2 (germline): LGHDT, YNNKEL (reference sequence). The CDR3 covers 13 residues. The CDR3 spells CASSGTVNEKLFF. CDR3 coding DNA: TGTGCCAGCAGCGGGACAGTAAATGAAAAACTGTTTTTT.

The genes are TRBV7-9 and TRBJ2-5; maybe TRBD1 (6 bases). Germline CDR1 is SEHNR and CDR2 is FQNEAQ (reference sequence). V lost 2 bases and J 2 bases, leaving 15 bases between the germline ends. This CDR3 region has 16 residues. CDR3 coding DNA: TGTGCCAGCAGCTTAATCACAGGGTTGCAACAAGAGACCCAGTACTTC. Translating it yields CASSLITGLQQETQYF.

The chain is built from TRBV7-2 and TRBJ1-5; TRBD1 matches 8 bases. After removal of 4 bases from V and 4 bases from J, the junction contained 6 bases not matched to a gene. The CDR3 spans 15 residues. Germline V gives CDR1 SGHTA, CDR2 FQGNSA. This CDR3 is CASSSDRGYNQPQHF. CDR3 DNA: TGTGCCAGCAGCTCCGACAGGGGTTATAATCAGCCCCAGCATTTT.

This rearrangement joins TRBV18 to TRBJ1-2; TRBD1 matches at 7 bases. Germline V gene sequence: CDR1 KGHSH, CDR2 LQKENI. The junction had 9 bases not matched to a gene; V was cut back by 3 bases and J by 5 bases. CDR3 length equals 15 residues. The DNA of the CDR3 is TGTGCCAGCTCACCTGACAGGGAGTTATGGTATGGCTACACCTTC. It translates to CASSPDRELWYGYTF.

The chain carries TRBV5-1 and TRBJ1-4, with unresolved D. CDR3 length: 13 residues. From germline, CDR1 is SGHRS and CDR2 YFSETQ. Trimming took 3 bases from V and 7 from J, leaving 10 bases between them. CDR3 amino acids: CASSSSPGEKLFF. The CDR3 DNA is TGCGCCAGCAGCTCATCCCCGGGTGAAAAACTGTTTTTT.

The chain links TRBV14 to TRBJ2-7, with D unclear. V lost 1 base and J 2 bases, leaving 12 bases between the germline ends. CDR1 is SGHDN, CDR2 FVKESK, per germline. This CDR3 has 15 residues. CDR3 amino acids: CASSQAGRIPYEQYF. The CDR3, as DNA: TGTGCCAGCAGCCAAGCTGGGCGAATTCCCTACGAGCAGTACTTC.

The DNA of the CDR3 is TGTGCCAGCTCACCACTTTCACAGGGGGCGGGCGAGCAGTACTTC. Amino acids: CASSPLSQGAGEQYF. The gene calls are TRBV18 and TRBJ2-7; TRBD1 aligns across 9 bases. The ends lost 1 base at V and 6 bases at J; junction bases unmatched: 7. The CDR3 sequence is 15 residues long. Germline assignment: CDR1 KGHSH and CDR2 LQKENI.

This clone was seen only a few times. This rearrangement joins TRBV28 to TRBJ2-1; 10 bases line up with TRBD2. Per germline, CDR1 MDHEN and CDR2 SYDVKM. The ends lost 4 bases at V and 8 bases at J; junction bases unmatched: 20. This CDR3 contains 19 residues. The CDR3 nucleotides read TGTGCCAGCAGTTACCTACTCGGTGGGGCTAGCGGGAGTGGCGATGAGCAGTTCTTC. Encoded protein: CASSYLLGGASGSGDEQFF.

V usage is TRBV2 and J usage is TRBJ2-1; possible D gene TRBD1, 6 bases. Germline V lookup: CDR1 SNHLY, CDR2 FYNNEI. V shed 6 bases and J shed 0 bases, with 12 bases lying between them. This CDR3 is 15 amino acids long. The CDR3 reads CASSQQGSSYNEQFF. CDR3 nucleotide sequence: TGTGCCAGCAGCCAACAGGGTTCCTCCTACAATGAGCAGTTCTTC.

A few counts support this clone. The chain has TRBV13 and TRBJ2-1, with D maybe TRBD2 (6 bases). CDR3 size: 16 residues. Trimming took 5 bases from V and 7 from J, leaving 21 bases between them. CDR1 is PRHDT and CDR2 is FYEKMQ in the germline V gene (reference sequence). CDR3 loop: CASSPSPGPRGNEQFF. The CDR3 DNA reads as TGTGCCAGCAGCCCTAGCCCGGGTCCCCGGGGGAATGAGCAGTTCTTC.

Only one count was recorded for this clone. V is TRBV5-1 and J is TRBJ2-7, with 7 bases fitting TRBD2. The CDR3 covers 15 residues. V was clipped by 0 bases and J by 1 base; unmatched bases: 4. Germline values: CDR1 SGHRS, CDR2 YFSETQ. This chain's CDR3 is CASSLASAGSYEQYF. As DNA, the CDR3 is TGCGCCAGCAGCTTGGCCTCAGCGGGATCCTACGAGCAGTACTTC.

This sequence joins TRBV5-4 and TRBJ1-1, with a possible D match to TRBD1 (6 bases). The CDR3 contains 17 residues. V shed 4 bases and J shed 0 bases, with 19 bases lying between them. Looked up from germline, CDR1 is SGHNT and CDR2 is YYREEE (reference sequence). As DNA, the CDR3 is TGTGCCAGCAGCCCACCAGCGGGGCAGGGGATGAACACTGAAGCTTTCTTT. Its translation is CASSPPAGQGMNTEAFF. The variable domain in full, completed from reference TRBV5-4 and TRBJ1-1, reads ETGVTQSPTHLIKTRGQQVTLRCSSQSGHNTVSWYQQALGQGPQFIFQYYREEENGRGNFPPRFSGLQFPNYSSELNVNALELDDSALYLCASSPPAGQGMNTEAFFGQGTRLTVV.

This chain uses TRBV7-9 with TRBJ1-1, with 8 bases that match TRBD1. J gave up 10 bases and V 5 bases, and 6 bases lay outside the gene matches. Germline V gene lookup returns CDR1 SEHNR and CDR2 FQNEAQ (reference sequence). This CDR3 has 12 residues. CDR3 amino acids: CASSQPGQVAFF. The CDR3 DNA is TGTGCCAGCAGCCAGCCGGGACAGGTAGCTTTCTTT.

The J gene is TRBJ2-5, the V gene TRBV2, with TRBD2 as a possible D gene (5 bases). From germline, CDR1 is SNHLY and CDR2 FYNNEI. The CDR3 length is 16 residues. Deletions cut 1 base from V and 1 base from J, with 13 bases between. The CDR3 loop is CASSEGFRLAQETQYF. In DNA form, the CDR3 reads TGTGCCAGCAGTGAAGGGTTTAGGCTAGCCCAAGAGACCCAGTACTTC. The whole variable domain, filled in from reference TRBV2 and TRBJ2-5, reads EPEVTQTPSHQVTQMGQEVILRCVPISNHLYFYWYRQILGQKVEFLVSFYNNEISEKSEIFDDQFSVERPDGSNFTLKIRSTKLEDSAMYFCASSEGFRLAQETQYFGPGTRLLVL.

The chain is built from TRBV3-1 (or the pseudogene TRBV3-2) and TRBJ1-2, with D maybe TRBD1 (5 bases). The CDR3 covers 15 residues. Trimming stripped 4 bases from V and 7 bases from J, with 19 bases between. Looked up from germline, CDR1 is LGHDT and CDR2 is YNNKEL (reference sequence). The CDR3 DNA reads TGTGCCAGCAGCCGGGAGGGCGTGCACAGGTCTGGCTACACCTTC. This sequence encodes CASSREGVHRSGYTF.

V usage is TRBV2 and J usage is TRBJ2-1; 8 bases map to TRBD2. Germline values: CDR1 SNHLY, CDR2 FYNNEI. This CDR3 spans 15 amino acids. V dropped 5 bases and J dropped 2; count of bases not matched to a gene: 5. CDR3 loop: CASSLTSGTYNEQFF. The CDR3 DNA sequence: TGTGCCAGCAGTCTTACTAGCGGAACCTACAATGAGCAGTTCTTC.

The V and J genes are TRBV15 and TRBJ2-2; the match to TRBD2 covers 10 bases. This CDR3 spans 16 amino acids. With V trimmed by 1 base and J by 9 bases, 8 bases remained unmatched. In germline, CDR1 is LNHNV, CDR2 YYDKDF (reference sequence). CDR3: CATSRGGSGRSWELFF. CDR3 sequence (DNA): TGTGCCACCAGCAGAGGAGGTAGCGGGAGGTCCTGGGAGCTGTTTTTT.

Here the CDR3 reads CASSPGQAPILFF. The DNA for the CDR3 is TGTGCCAGCAGTCCCGGACAGGCCCCCATACTGTTTTTT. The chain has TRBV28 and TRBJ1-4, with 7 bases identical to TRBD1. Germline V CDR1 and CDR2: MDHEN, SYDVKM. This CDR3 contains 13 residues. Trimming at V came to 5 bases and at J to 13 bases, leaving 10 bases not matched to a gene.

This chain links TRBV28 with TRBJ1-6; D call uncertain. V lost 5 bases to trimming and J lost 14 bases, with 10 bases between them. Germline CDR1 reads MDHEN; CDR2 reads SYDVKM. The CDR3 loop spans 11 amino acids. CDR3 nucleotide sequence: TGTGCCAGCAGTGTAAGACAATCCCTCCACTTT. Its protein is CASSVRQSLHF. The variable domain in full, completed from reference TRBV28 and TRBJ1-6, reads DVKVTQSSRYLVKRTGEKVFLECVQDMDHENMFWYRQDPGLGLRLIYFSYDVKMKEKGDIPEGYSVSREKKERFSLILESASTNQTSMYLCASSVRQSLHFGNGTRLTVT.

In its sample, this clone was seen once. The rearrangement links TRBV10-3 to TRBJ2-1; 12 nucleotides align to TRBD2. V lost 5 bases, J lost 4 bases, and 3 bases stayed unmatched. In germline, CDR1 is ENHRY, CDR2 SYGVKD. The CDR3 is 15 amino acids. CDR3 protein: CAISNLAGGYNEQFF. The CDR3 region has the DNA TGTGCCATCAGTAATCTAGCGGGAGGGTACAATGAGCAGTTCTTC.

This clone was seen a few times. This chain uses TRBV5-1 with TRBJ2-5, with 8 bases matching TRBD1. The CDR3 covers 15 residues. The germline V gene encodes CDR1 SGHRS and CDR2 YFSETQ. J was trimmed by 5 bases and V by 3 bases; bases with no gene match: 9. The CDR3 DNA is TGCGCCAGCAGCTCCTCGGGACAGGTGGAGGAGACCCAGTACTTC. It yields the protein CASSSSGQVEETQYF.

The CDR3 spells CASSLGTGGNYEQYF. The CDR3 DNA reads TGTGCCAGCTCACTGGGAACAGGGGGGAACTACGAGCAGTACTTC. This sequence joins TRBV18 and TRBJ2-7, with 8 bases lining up with TRBD1. Germline lookup yields CDR1 KGHSH and CDR2 LQKENI. J was trimmed by 3 bases and V by 4 bases; bases with no gene match: 8. The CDR3 runs to 15 residues. Full variable domain (outside the CDR3, taken from reference TRBV18 and TRBJ2-7): NAGVMQNPRHLVRRRGQEARLRCSPMKGHSHVYWYRQLPEEGLKFMVYLQKENIIDESGMPKERFSAEFPKEGPSILRIQQVVRGDSAAYFCASSLGTGGNYEQYFGPGTRLTVT.